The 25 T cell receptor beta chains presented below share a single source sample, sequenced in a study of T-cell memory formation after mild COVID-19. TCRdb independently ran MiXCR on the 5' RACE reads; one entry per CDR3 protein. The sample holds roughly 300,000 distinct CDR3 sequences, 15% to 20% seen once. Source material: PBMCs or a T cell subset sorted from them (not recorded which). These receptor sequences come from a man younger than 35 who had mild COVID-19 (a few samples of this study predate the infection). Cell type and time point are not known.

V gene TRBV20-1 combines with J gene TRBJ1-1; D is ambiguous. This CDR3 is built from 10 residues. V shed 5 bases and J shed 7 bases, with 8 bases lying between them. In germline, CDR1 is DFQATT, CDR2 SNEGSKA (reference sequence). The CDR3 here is CSARSNEAFF. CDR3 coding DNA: TGCAGTGCTCGGTCTAATGAAGCTTTCTTT.

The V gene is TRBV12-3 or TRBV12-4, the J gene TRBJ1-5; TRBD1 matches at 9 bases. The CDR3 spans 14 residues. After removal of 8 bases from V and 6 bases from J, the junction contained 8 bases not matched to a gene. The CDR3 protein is CASRDRDFRQPQHF. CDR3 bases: TGTGCCAGCCGGGACAGGGACTTTCGTCAGCCCCAGCATTTT.

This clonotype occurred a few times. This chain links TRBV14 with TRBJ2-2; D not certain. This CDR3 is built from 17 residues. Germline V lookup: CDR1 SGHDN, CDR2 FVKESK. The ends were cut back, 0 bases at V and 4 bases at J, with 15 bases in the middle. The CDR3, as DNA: TGTGCCAGCAGCCAAGATACCGGGTGGACGGGCACCGGGGAGCTGTTTTTT. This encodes CASSQDTGWTGTGELFF.

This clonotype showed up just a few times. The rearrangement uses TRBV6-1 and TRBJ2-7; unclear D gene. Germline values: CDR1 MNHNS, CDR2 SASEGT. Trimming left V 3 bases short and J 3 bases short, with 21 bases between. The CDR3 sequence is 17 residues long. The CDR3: CASSDPPGSRRYYEQYF. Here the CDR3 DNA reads TGTGCCAGCAGTGACCCTCCCGGCTCCCGACGGTACTACGAGCAGTACTTC.

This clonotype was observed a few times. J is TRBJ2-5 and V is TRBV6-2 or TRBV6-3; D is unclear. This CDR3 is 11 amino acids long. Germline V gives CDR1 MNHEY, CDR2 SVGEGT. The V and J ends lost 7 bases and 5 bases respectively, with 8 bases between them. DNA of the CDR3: TGTGCCAGCAACTACTGGGAGACCCAGTACTTC. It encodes CASNYWETQYF.

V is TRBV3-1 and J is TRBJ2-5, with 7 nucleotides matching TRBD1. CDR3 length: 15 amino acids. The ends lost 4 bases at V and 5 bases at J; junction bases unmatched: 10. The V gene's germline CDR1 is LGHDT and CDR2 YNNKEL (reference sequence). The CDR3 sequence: CASSPGTAKGETQYF. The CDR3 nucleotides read TGTGCCAGCAGCCCCGGGACAGCCAAGGGGGAGACCCAGTACTTC.

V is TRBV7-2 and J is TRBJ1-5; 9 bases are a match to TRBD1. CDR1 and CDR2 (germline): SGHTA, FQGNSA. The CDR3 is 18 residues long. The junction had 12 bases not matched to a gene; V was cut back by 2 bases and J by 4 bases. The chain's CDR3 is CASSLNMPSGTGNQPQHF. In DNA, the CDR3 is TGTGCCAGCAGCTTAAACATGCCGTCCGGGACAGGGAATCAGCCCCAGCATTTT.

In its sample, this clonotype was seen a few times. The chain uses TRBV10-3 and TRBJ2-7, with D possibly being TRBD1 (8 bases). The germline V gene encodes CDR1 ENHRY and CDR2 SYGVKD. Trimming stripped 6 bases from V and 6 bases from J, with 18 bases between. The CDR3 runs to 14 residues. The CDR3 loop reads CAIRTATGEGEQYF. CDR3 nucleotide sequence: TGTGCCATCAGAACCGCGACAGGGGAGGGCGAGCAGTACTTC.

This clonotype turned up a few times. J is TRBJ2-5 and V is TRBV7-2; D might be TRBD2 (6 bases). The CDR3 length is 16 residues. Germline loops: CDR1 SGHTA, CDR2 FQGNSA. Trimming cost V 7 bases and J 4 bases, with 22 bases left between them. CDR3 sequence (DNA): TGTGCCAGCACCGATCTCTCGGGACTTCTAAGAGAGACCCAGTACTTC. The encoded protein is CASTDLSGLLRETQYF.

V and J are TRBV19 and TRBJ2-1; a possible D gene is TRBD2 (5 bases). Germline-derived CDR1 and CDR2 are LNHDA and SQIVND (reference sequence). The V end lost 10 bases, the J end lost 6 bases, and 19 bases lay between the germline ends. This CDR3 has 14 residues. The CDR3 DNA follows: TGTGCCACCAAGAGGCCTAGCATCGGCAATGAGCAGTTCTTC. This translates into CATKRPSIGNEQFF.

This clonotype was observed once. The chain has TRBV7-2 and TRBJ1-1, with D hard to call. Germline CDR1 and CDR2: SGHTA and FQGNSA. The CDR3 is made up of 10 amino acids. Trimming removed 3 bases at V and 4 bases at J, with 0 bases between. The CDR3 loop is CASSFTEAFF. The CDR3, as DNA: TGTGCCAGCAGCTTCACTGAAGCTTTCTTT.

Written as DNA, the CDR3 is TGTGCCAGCAGGGAAGGGACGGCCACAGATACGCAGTATTTT. Amino acid sequence: CASREGTATDTQYF. The V gene is TRBV7-9, the J gene TRBJ2-3; D may be TRBD1 or TRBD2 (5 bases each). Germline values: CDR1 SEHNR, CDR2 FQNEAQ (reference sequence). This CDR3 region has 14 residues. V was cut by 6 bases and J by 2 bases, with 12 bases left in between.

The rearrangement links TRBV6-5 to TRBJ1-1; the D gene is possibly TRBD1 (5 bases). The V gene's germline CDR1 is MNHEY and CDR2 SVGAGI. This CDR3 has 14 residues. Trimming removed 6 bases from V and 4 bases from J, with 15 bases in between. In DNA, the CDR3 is TGTGCCAGCAGCTGGATAGCTGGGGGCACTGAAGCTTTCTTT. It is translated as CASSWIAGGTEAFF.

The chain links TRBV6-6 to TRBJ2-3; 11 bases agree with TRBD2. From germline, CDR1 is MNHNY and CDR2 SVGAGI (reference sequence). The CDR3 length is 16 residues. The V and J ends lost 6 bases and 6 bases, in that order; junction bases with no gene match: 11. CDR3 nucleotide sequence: TGTGCCAGCAGCTCCGGAACTAGCGGGGGTTGGGATACGCAGTATTTT. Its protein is CASSSGTSGGWDTQYF.

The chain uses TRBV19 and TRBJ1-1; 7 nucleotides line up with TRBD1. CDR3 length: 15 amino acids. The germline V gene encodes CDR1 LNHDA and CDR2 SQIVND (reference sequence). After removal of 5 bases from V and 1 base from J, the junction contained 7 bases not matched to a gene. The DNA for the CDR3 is TGTGCCAGTAGTCAGGGACAGTGGAAGAACACTGAAGCTTTCTTT. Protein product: CASSQGQWKNTEAFF. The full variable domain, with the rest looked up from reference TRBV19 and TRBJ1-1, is DGGITQSPKYLFRKEGQNVTLSCEQNLNHDAMYWYRQDPGQGLRLIYYSQIVNDFQKGDIAEGYSVSREKKESFPLTVTSAQKNPTAFYLCASSQGQWKNTEAFFGQGTRLTVV.

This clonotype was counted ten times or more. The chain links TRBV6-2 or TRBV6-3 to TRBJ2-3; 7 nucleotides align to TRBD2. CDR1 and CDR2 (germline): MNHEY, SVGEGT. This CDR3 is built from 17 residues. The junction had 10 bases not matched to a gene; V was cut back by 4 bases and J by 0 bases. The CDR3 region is CASSSKEAGESTDTQYF. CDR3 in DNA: TGTGCCAGCAGTTCTAAGGAGGCGGGGGAGAGCACAGATACGCAGTATTTT.

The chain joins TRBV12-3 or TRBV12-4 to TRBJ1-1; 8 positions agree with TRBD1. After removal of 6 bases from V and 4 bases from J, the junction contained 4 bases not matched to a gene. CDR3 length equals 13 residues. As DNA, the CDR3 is TGTGCCAGCAGGCCTACAGGGGGCACTGAAGCTTTCTTT. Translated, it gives CASRPTGGTEAFF.

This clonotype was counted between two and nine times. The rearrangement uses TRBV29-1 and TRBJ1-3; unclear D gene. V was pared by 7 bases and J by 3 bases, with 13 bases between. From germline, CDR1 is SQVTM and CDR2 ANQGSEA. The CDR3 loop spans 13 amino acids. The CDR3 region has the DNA TGCAGCGCTCAACAGCAGCTTGGAAACACCATATATTTT. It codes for CSAQQQLGNTIYF.

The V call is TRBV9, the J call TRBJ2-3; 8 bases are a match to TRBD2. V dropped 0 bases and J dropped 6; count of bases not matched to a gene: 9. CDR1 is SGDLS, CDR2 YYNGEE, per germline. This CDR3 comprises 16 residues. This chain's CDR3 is CASSVESSERGDTQYF. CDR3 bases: TGTGCCAGCAGCGTAGAGTCGTCGGAGCGGGGGGATACGCAGTATTTT.

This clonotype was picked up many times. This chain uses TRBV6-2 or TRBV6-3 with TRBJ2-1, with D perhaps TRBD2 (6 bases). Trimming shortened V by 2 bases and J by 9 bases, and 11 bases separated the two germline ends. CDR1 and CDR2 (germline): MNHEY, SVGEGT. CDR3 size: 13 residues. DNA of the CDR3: TGTGCCAGCAGTTACGTGGGGGGTAGTGAGCAGTTCTTC. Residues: CASSYVGGSEQFF.

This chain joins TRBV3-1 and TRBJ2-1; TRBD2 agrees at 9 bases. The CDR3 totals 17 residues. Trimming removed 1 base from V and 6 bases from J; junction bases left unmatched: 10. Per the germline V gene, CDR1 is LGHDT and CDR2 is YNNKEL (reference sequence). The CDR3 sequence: CASSQAFSAGGSNEQFF. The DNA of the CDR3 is TGTGCCAGCAGCCAAGCCTTTTCAGCGGGGGGTTCCAATGAGCAGTTCTTC.

CDR3 amino acids: CAISDPGGPTETQYF. The CDR3 nucleotides read TGTGCCATCAGTGACCCGGGGGGGCCGACAGAGACCCAGTACTTC. This chain links TRBV10-3 with TRBJ2-5; 8 bases map to TRBD2. J lost 4 bases, V lost 3 bases, and 7 bases had no gene match. CDR1 is ENHRY, CDR2 SYGVKD, per germline. The CDR3 covers 15 residues.

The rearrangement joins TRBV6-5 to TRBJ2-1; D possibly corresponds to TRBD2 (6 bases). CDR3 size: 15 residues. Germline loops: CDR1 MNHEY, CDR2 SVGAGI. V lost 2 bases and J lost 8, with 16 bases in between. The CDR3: CASSYPPGTGDEQFF. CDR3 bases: TGTGCCAGCAGTTACCCGCCGGGCACGGGGGATGAGCAGTTCTTC.

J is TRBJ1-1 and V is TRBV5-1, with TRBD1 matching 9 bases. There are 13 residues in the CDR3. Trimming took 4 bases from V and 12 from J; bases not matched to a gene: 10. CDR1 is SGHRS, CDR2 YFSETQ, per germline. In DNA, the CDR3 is TGCGCCAGCAGCCCCCGGACAGGGGCTCGGACTTTCTTT. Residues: CASSPRTGARTFF.

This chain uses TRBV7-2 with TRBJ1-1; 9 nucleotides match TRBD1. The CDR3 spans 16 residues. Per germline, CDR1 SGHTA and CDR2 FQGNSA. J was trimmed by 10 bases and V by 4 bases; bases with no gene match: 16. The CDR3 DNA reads TGTGCCAGCAGCTATACAGGGGGCGCAGGACAAACGGCAGCTTTCTTT. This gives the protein CASSYTGGAGQTAAFF.